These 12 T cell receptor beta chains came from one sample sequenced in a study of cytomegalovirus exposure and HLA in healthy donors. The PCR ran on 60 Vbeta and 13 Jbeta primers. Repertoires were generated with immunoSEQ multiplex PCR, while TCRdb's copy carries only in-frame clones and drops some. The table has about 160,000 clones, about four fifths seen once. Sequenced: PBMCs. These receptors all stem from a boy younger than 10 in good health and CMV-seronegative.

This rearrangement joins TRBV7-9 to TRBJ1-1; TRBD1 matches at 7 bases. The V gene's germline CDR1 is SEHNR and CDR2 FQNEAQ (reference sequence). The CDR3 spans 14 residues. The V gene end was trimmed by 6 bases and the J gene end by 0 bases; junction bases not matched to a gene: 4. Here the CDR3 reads CASRTGTVNTEAFF. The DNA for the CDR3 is TGTGCCAGCAGGACCGGGACAGTGAACACTGAAGCTTTCTTT.

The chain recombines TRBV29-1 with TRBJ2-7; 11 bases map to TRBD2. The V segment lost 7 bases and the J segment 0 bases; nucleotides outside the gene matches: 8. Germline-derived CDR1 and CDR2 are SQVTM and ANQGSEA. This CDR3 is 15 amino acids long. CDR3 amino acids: CSAFIAGGSSYEQYF. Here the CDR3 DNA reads TGCAGCGCGTTCATAGCGGGAGGGAGCTCCTACGAGCAGTACTTC.

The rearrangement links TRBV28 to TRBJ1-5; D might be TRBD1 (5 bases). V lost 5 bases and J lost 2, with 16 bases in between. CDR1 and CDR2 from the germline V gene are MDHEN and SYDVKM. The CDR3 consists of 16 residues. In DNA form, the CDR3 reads TGTGCCAGCAGTCCCCGCCGCAGGGTTGGCAATCAGCCCCAGCATTTT. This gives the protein CASSPRRRVGNQPQHF.

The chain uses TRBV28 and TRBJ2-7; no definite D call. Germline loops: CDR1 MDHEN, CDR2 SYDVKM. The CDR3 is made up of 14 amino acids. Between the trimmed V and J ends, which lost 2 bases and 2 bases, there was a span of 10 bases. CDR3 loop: CASSLLGGTYEQYF. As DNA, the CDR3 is TGTGCCAGCAGTTTACTCGGCGGTACCTACGAGCAGTACTTC.

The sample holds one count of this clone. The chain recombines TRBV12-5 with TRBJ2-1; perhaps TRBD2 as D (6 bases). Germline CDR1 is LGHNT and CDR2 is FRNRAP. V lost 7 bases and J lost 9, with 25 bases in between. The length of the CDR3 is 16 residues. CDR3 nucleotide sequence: TGTGCTAGTGCCCCTTCCCGGACTACCCGGAGGGGTGAGCAGTTCTTC. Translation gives CASAPSRTTRRGEQFF. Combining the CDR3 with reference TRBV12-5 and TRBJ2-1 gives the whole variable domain DARVTQTPRHKVTEMGQEVTMRCQPILGHNTVFWYRQTMMQGLELLAYFRNRAPLDDSGMPKDRFSAEMPDATLATLKIQPSEPRDSAVYFCASAPSRTTRRGEQFFGPGTRLTVL.

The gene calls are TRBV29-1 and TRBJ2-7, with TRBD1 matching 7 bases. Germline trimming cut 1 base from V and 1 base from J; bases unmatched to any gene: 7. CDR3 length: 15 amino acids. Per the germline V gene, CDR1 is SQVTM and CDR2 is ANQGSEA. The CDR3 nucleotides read TGCAGCGTTGAAGGGGCAGGGGGTTTATCCTACGAGCAGTACTTC. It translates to CSVEGAGGLSYEQYF.

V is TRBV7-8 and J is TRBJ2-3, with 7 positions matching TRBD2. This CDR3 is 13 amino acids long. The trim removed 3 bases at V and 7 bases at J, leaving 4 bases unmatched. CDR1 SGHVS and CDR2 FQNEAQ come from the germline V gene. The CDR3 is CASSFGGSHTQYF. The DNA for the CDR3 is TGTGCCAGCAGCTTCGGGGGGAGCCATACGCAGTATTTT.

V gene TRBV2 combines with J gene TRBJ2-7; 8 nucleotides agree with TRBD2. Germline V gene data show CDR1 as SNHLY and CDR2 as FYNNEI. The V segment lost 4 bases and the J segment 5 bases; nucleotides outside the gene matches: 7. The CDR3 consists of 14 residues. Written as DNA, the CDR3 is TGTGCCAGCAGTGCCGGACTAGCATCGAACGAGCAGTACTTC. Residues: CASSAGLASNEQYF. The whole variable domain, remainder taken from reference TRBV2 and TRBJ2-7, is EPEVTQTPSHQVTQMGQEVILRCVPISNHLYFYWYRQILGQKVEFLVSFYNNEISEKSEIFDDQFSVERPDGSNFTLKIRSTKLEDSAMYFCASSAGLASNEQYFGPGTRLTVT.

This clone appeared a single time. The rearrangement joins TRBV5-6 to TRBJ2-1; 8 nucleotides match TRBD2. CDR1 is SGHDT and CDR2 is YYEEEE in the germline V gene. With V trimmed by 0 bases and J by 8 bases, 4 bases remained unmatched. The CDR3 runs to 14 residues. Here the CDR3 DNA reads TGTGCCAGCAGCTTGGGACTAGCGTTCGATGAGCAGTTCTTC. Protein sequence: CASSLGLAFDEQFF.

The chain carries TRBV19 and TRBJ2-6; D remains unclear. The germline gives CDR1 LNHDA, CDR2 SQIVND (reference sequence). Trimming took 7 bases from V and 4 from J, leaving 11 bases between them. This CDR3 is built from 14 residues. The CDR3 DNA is TGTGCCAGTATTTCAGGCTCCGGGGCCAACGTCCTGACTTTC. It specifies CASISGSGANVLTF.

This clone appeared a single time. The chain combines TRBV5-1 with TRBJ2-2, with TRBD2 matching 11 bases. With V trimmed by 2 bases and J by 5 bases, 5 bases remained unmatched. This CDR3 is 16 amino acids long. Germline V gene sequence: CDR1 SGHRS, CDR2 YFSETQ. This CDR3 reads CASSFLAGGNTGELFF. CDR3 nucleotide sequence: TGCGCCAGCAGCTTTCTAGCGGGAGGAAATACCGGGGAGCTGTTTTTT.

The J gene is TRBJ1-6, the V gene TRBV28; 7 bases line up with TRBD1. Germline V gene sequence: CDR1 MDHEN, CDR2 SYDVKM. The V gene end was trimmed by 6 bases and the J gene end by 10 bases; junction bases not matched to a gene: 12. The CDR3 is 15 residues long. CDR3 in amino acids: CASRYRGPDSSPLHF. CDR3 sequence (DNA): TGTGCCAGCAGGTACAGGGGCCCCGACTCGTCACCCCTCCACTTT.